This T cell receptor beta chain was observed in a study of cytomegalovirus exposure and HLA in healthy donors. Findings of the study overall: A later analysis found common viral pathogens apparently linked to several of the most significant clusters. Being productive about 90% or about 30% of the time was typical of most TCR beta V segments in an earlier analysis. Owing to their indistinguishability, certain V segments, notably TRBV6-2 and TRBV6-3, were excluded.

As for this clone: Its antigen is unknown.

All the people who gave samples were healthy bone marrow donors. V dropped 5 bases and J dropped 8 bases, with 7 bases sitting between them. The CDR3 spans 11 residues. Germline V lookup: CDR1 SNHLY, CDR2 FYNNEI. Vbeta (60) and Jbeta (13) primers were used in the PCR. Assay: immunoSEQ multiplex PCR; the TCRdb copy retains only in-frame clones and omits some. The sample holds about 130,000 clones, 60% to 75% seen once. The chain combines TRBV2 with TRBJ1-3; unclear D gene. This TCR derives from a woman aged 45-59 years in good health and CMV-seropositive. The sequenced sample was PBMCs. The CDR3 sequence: CASSPLDTIYF. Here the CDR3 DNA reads TGTGCCAGCAGTCCCCTTGACACCATATATTTT. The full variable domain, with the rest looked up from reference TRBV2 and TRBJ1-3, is EPEVTQTPSHQVTQMGQEVILRCVPISNHLYFYWYRQILGQKVEFLVSFYNNEISEKSEIFDDQFSVERPDGSNFTLKIRSTKLEDSAMYFCASSPLDTIYFGEGSWLTVV.